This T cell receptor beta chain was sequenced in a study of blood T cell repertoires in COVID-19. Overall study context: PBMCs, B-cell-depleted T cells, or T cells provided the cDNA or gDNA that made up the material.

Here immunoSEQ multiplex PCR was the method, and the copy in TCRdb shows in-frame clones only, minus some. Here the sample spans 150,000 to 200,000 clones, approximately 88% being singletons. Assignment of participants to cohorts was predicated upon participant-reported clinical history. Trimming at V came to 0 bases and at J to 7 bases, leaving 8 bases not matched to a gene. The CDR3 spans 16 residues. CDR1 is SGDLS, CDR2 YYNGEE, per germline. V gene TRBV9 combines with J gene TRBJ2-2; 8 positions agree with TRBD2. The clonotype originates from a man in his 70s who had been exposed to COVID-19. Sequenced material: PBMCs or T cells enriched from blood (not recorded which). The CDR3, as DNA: TGTGCCAGCAGCGTAGGAATCAAGCGGGGGAGCGGGGAGCTGTTTTTT. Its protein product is CASSVGIKRGSGELFF.